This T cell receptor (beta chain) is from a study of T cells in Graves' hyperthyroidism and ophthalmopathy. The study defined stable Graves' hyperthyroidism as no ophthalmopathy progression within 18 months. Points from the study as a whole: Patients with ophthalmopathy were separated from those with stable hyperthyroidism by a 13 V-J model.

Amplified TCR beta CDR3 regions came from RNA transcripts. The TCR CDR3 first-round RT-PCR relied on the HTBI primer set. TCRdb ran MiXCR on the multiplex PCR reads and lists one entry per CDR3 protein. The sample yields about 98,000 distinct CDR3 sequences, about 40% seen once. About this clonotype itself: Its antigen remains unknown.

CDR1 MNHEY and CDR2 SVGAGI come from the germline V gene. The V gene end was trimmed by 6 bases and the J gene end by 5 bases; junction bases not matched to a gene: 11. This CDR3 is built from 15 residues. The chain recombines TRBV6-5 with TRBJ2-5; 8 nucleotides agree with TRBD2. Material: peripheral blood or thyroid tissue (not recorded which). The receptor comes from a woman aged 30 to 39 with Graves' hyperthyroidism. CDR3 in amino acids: CASSPRGGQEETQYF. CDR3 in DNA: TGTGCCAGCAGCCCCCGCGGGGGGCAAGAGGAGACCCAGTACTTC.